Shown below are 9 T cell receptor beta chains from a single sample sequenced in a study of CXCR3-negative and CXCR3-positive naive CD8 T cells. The method, 5' RACE with UMI labels, was used to prepare the TRB cDNA libraries. Reprocessing the 5' RACE reads, TCRdb reports a single entry for every CDR3 protein and omits DNA. The sample has about 56,000 distinct CDR3 sequences, and its top ten clones hold 20% to 25%. The specimen sequenced was memory CD8+ T cells from blood. These receptors were collected from a human donor in good health. Some clones in this sample may be carry-over from other donors' samples.

The J gene is TRBJ2-1, the V gene TRBV6-5; the TCRdb D gene call, TRBD1, has no DNA to confirm it. The CDR3 extends over 14 amino acids. Germline V gene data show CDR1 as MNHEY and CDR2 as SVGAGI. The CDR3 protein is CASIGGDSYNEQFF.

This rearrangement joins TRBV11-3 to TRBJ2-5; TCRdb returns TRBD2, unconfirmable since there is no DNA. The V gene's germline CDR1 is SGHNT and CDR2 YENEEA. There are 16 residues in the CDR3. The CDR3 here is CASSSTSGGALETQYF.

The V and J genes are TRBV27 and TRBJ2-7; the TCRdb call, TRBD1, lacks DNA for checking. This CDR3 is 17 amino acids long. The germline gives CDR1 MNHEY, CDR2 SMNVEV (reference sequence). CDR3 region: CASSLSGGGGSRYEQYF.

J is TRBJ2-7 and V is TRBV6-2 or TRBV6-3; TCRdb calls TRBD1, which cannot be checked without DNA. The germline gives CDR1 MNHEY, CDR2 SVGEGT. This CDR3 comprises 14 residues. This CDR3 is CASSLSWAGNEQYF.

The genes are TRBV5-6 and TRBJ2-7. CDR1 is SGHDT, CDR2 YYEEEE, per germline. CDR3 length equals 13 residues. The chain's CDR3 is CASSLIQAYEQYF.

V gene TRBV14 combines with J gene TRBJ1-6; lacking DNA, the TRBD1 call made by TCRdb goes unchecked. The CDR3 covers 14 residues. The germline V gene has CDR1 SGHDN and CDR2 FVKESK. CDR3 region: CASSQRGDFSPLHF.

The chain employs TRBV5-1 and TRBJ2-2; with no DNA, the TCRdb D assignment of TRBD2 cannot be verified. This CDR3 is 17 amino acids long. CDR1 is SGHRS, CDR2 YFSETQ, per germline. CDR3 sequence: CASSLELAGANTGELFF.

The chain employs TRBV7-6 and TRBJ2-1; TCRdb proposes TRBD2, but this gene call is untestable without DNA. The CDR3 loop spans 14 amino acids. The germline CDR1 and CDR2 sequences are SGHVS and FNYEAQ. CDR3 protein: CASSLSRGDNEQFF. Filled out from reference TRBV7-6 and TRBJ2-1, the complete variable domain reads GAGVSQSPRYKVTKRGQDVALRCDPISGHVSLYWYRQALGQGPEFLTYFNYEAQQDKSGLPNDRFSAERPEGSISTLTIQRTEQRDSAMYRCASSLSRGDNEQFFGPGTRLTVL.

The J gene is TRBJ2-7, the V gene TRBV20-1; TCRdb outputs TRBD1, but without DNA this stays unchecked. Germline CDR1 and CDR2: DFQATT and SNEGSKA (reference sequence). CDR3 length: 17 amino acids. The CDR3 loop is CSARKRREVWGDYEQYF.